This T cell receptor beta chain comes out of a study of T cells in Graves' hyperthyroidism and ophthalmopathy (dated by TCRdb to the late 2010s). Describing the broader study: A discovery cohort of roughly 96 patients, 43 with Graves' ophthalmopathy and under 60 with stable Graves' hyperthyroidism, was used to find distinguishing TCR V-J signatures. Whether ophthalmopathy could be predicted prospectively was tested in an independent validation cohort made up of roughly 20 hyperthyroidism patients plus 17 patients who later progressed to ophthalmopathy. The 85 to 100 discovery patients were divided at random into training and test sets in a 7:3 ratio. In over five Graves' hyperthyroidism patients, the study also compared T-cell repertoires from thyroid tissue with T-cell repertoires from blood. After sampling, hyperthyroidism patients received methimazole starting at 30 mg daily, and ophthalmopathy patients received high-dose intravenous methylprednisolone. The paper describes TCR Vbeta CDR3 sequencing of 120 to 150 peripheral blood samples, made up of 43 ophthalmopathy patients, around 78 hyperthyroidism patients and 17 progressor patients.

The CDR3 spans 13 residues, from the cysteine through the phenylalanine. The read is trimmed to its CDR3 DNA, 39 bases read in frame from base 1. V is cut by 0 bases and J by 7 bases, and the space between the germline ends is 10 bases. Taken from the germline V gene (reference sequence), the CDR1 and CDR2 loops are DFQATT and SNEGSKA. A remark on this clonotype: The antigen it recognizes is unknown. No base quality information exists; no much larger clone differs at one position.

Paper-wide results and their limitations: In validation, the model predicted progression to ophthalmopathy with 65% to 71% sensitivity and about 72% specificity, a median of roughly seven months before onset. Most expanded thyroid clonotypes (frequency above 0.001) were also detected in blood, suggesting blood repertoires may reflect thyroid immune responses. Sample size was not statistically predetermined, and investigators were not blinded to group allocation. A 13 V-J signature model separated ophthalmopathy from stable hyperthyroidism, with 87.88% sensitivity and approximately 81% specificity in cross-validation and 80%/75% in testing.

Exclusion was applied to patients with uncontrolled infections, other autoimmune diseases, pregnancy or lactation. Clinical symptoms, serum thyroxine and TRAb, thyroid ultrasound, and orbital computed tomography formed the basis for the diagnoses. Total RNA was extracted using Trizol reagent, and RNA quality was assessed on an Agilent 2100 Bioanalyzer. TCR beta CDR3 regions were amplified from RNA transcripts. The TCR CDR3 was subjected to a first round of RT-PCR using the HTBI primer set and the Qiagen OneStep RT-PCR kit. A second multiplex PCR round built the libraries, followed by size selection and purification. Libraries were sequenced paired-end with 100 bp reads on an Illumina HiSeq2000. The study's own analysis went as follows. SOAPnuke was used to process the raw data, throwing out any read that contained adapters or uncalled bases, had a mean Phred below 15, or lacked an exact constant-primer or identifier match. COPE v1.2.5 was used to merge high-quality paired reads, and clonotypes were defined as unique nucleotide sequences. Clonotypes were aligned to IMGT TRBV, TRBD and TRBJ reference segments using MiTCR v1.1. Only V-J combinations with frequency above 0.0001, covering about 99% of repertoires, were analysed. The TCS score was defined as F50 (clonal expansion) divided by E x V (chaos), with BLOSUM62-based TCRdist calculated between CDR3 peptides within each V-J. Welch's t-statistics and random forest reduced just over 500 V-J features to 10 to 15, which were used in a naive Bayes classifier (R e1071). The similarity between thyroid and blood repertoires was quantified using the Morisita-Horn index. TCRdb reran the public reads through fastp at Q25 and MiXCR, keeping productive beta chains. Each entry is one CDR3 protein sequence, shown with its most common DNA and genes. These V and J calls rely on TCRdb rather than the paper's analysis. The sample profile shows 450,000 to 700,000 distinct CDR3 sequences; about 43% of them were found once. The ten most abundant clones make up around 20% of the sample.

Sequenced material: peripheral blood or thyroid tissue (not recorded which). The rearrangement joined TRBV20-1 to TRBJ1-5; perhaps TRBD1 is the D gene, with 6 bases matching. This sequence was found in an adult woman with Graves' disease, either hyperthyroidism or ophthalmopathy (not recorded which). The DNA sequence follows: TGCAGTGCTAGAGAAAACAGGGTACAGCCCCAGCATTTT. This sequence encodes CSARENRVQPQHF.